One and the same sample provided the 30 T cell receptor beta chains below, sequenced in a study of T-cell reconstitution after alpha-beta-depleted transplantation in children. Construction of the TCRbeta library involved unique molecular identifiers. TCRdb used MiXCR to reprocess the PCR reads, holding one entry per CDR3 protein. The data show about 110,000 distinct CDR3 sequences, 5.5% to 7% seen once. This specimen consisted of PBMCs, mostly from graft donor cells, obtained 360 days after TCRalphabeta/CD19-depleted stem cell transplant. The receptors originated from a male patient under 10 years old who had a stem cell transplant for acute lymphoblastic leukemia, so the T cells may come from the graft donor.

This clonotype was seen at least ten times. V and J are TRBV7-9 and TRBJ1-1; tentative D call: TRBD1 (6 bases). CDR3 length: 16 amino acids. CDR1 and CDR2 from the germline V gene are SEHNR and FQNEAQ (reference sequence). The V and J ends lost 3 bases and 5 bases respectively, with 19 bases between them. DNA of the CDR3: TGTGCCAGCAGCTTCCCGGCGAACAGGGAGAGAACTGAAGCTTTCTTT. As protein: CASSFPANRERTEAFF.

This chain uses TRBV5-1 with TRBJ1-1, with 7 bases aligning to TRBD1. Per the germline V gene, CDR1 is SGHRS and CDR2 is YFSETQ. This CDR3 comprises 14 residues. After removal of 0 bases from V and 4 bases from J, the junction contained 3 bases not matched to a gene. In DNA form, the CDR3 reads TGCGCCAGCAGCTTGGGCAGGGGGATCACTGAAGCTTTCTTT. This translates into CASSLGRGITEAFF.

The gene calls are TRBV28 and TRBJ2-5; no clear D. This CDR3 comprises 14 residues. Trimming took off 3 bases at V and 0 bases at J, with 8 bases between the two ends. The germline V gene has CDR1 MDHEN and CDR2 SYDVKM. Here the CDR3 DNA reads TGTGCCAGCAGTTTGGGTCTGTACCAAGAGACCCAGTACTTC. Its translation: CASSLGLYQETQYF.

A few counts support this clonotype. This chain's CDR3 is CASRPGIEAFF. CDR3 DNA: TGTGCCAGCCGTCCAGGGATTGAAGCTTTCTTT. This sequence joins TRBV7-2 and TRBJ1-1, with a weak D call TRBD1 (5 bases). V lost 8 bases to trimming and J lost 7 bases, with 11 bases between them. The length of the CDR3 is 11 residues. CDR1 SGHTA and CDR2 FQGNSA come from the germline V gene. The full variable domain, rest sourced from reference TRBV7-2 and TRBJ1-1, is GAGVSQSPSNKVTEKGKDVELRCDPISGHTALYWYRQSLGQGLEFLIYFQGNSAPDKSGLPSDRFSAERTGGSVSTLTIQRTQQEDSAVYLCASRPGIEAFFGQGTRLTVV.

This clonotype appeared a few times. The J gene is TRBJ2-7, the V gene TRBV11-2; 8 nucleotides match TRBD1. V shed 2 bases and J 6 bases; nucleotides not matched to a gene: 3. The CDR3 length is 13 residues. Germline V gene sequence: CDR1 SGHAT, CDR2 FQNNGV. The CDR3 DNA reads TGTGCCAGCAGCTTACAGGGGGCGGGCGAGCAGTACTTC. This codes for CASSLQGAGEQYF.

A few counts support this clonotype. This rearrangement joins TRBV30 to TRBJ2-1, with TRBD2 matching 8 bases. Germline V gene lookup returns CDR1 GTSNPN and CDR2 SVGIG (reference sequence). Trimming took 5 bases from V and 0 from J; bases not matched to a gene: 3. This CDR3 spans 14 amino acids. The CDR3 region has the DNA TGTGCCTGGGGAAGCGGGAGCTCCTACAATGAGCAGTTCTTC. This sequence encodes CAWGSGSSYNEQFF.

In the case of this clonotype: A junction boundary mismatches the germline segment, possibly from a read error. CDR3 in amino acids: CAISPGGIGYEQYF. CDR3 sequence (DNA): TGTGCCATCAGCCCTGGGGGCATCGGCTACGAGCAGTACTTC. This sequence joins TRBV7-9 and TRBJ2-7; the D gene is possibly TRBD1 (6 bases). The CDR3 is made up of 14 amino acids. The germline V gene has CDR1 SEHNR and CDR2 FQNEAQ (reference sequence).

This clonotype was picked up many times. The chain employs TRBV11-2 and TRBJ2-7, with 7 bases aligning to TRBD2. The V gene's germline CDR1 is SGHAT and CDR2 FQNNGV. The CDR3 length is 14 residues. J was trimmed by 2 bases and V by 3 bases; bases with no gene match: 4. CDR3: CASSFGAGPYEQYF. The CDR3 nucleotides read TGTGCCAGCAGCTTTGGAGCGGGGCCCTACGAGCAGTACTTC.

This clonotype was observed at least ten times. This chain links TRBV24-1 with TRBJ2-4; TRBD2 matches 8 bases. V lost 3 bases and J lost 6; bases outside the gene matches: 3. This CDR3 is 14 amino acids long. Looked up from germline, CDR1 is KGHDR and CDR2 is SFDVKD. CDR3 DNA sequence: TGTGCCACCAGTGATCCCCGGGGGGGAAACATTCAGTACTTC. Protein sequence: CATSDPRGGNIQYF.

The table lists this clonotype with a few counts. The chain recombines TRBV6-2 or TRBV6-3 with TRBJ1-1; unclear D gene. Germline V CDR1 and CDR2: MNHEY, SVGEGT. The length of the CDR3 is 15 residues. Trimming left V 4 bases short and J 0 bases short, with 12 bases between. In nucleotides, the CDR3 is TGTGCCAGCAGTTCCACTCGGCTGCTGAACACTGAAGCTTTCTTT. It codes for CASSSTRLLNTEAFF.

V and J are TRBV18 and TRBJ2-7; 7 nucleotides line up with TRBD2. The CDR3 is 15 amino acids. Germline V gene data show CDR1 as KGHSH and CDR2 as LQKENI. V shed 3 bases, J shed 4 bases, and the junction held 9 bases outside the gene matches. The CDR3 loop reads CASSPELAPRYEQYF. CDR3 coding DNA: TGTGCCAGCTCACCGGAACTAGCGCCCCGATACGAGCAGTACTTC.

This clonotype was counted many times. A much larger clone differs from this one at a single base, so this may be a read error. This chain connects TRBV12-3 or TRBV12-4 to TRBJ2-7; D ambiguous. The CDR3 runs 12 residues. The V end was cut by 7 bases, the J end by 4 bases, with 11 bases between. As DNA, the CDR3 is TGTGCCAGCATTTACGACGGTTACGAGCAGTACTTC. Its translation: CASIYDGYEQYF.

In its sample, this clonotype was seen many times. V is TRBV12-3 or TRBV12-4 and J is TRBJ1-5, with D perhaps matching TRBD1 (5 bases). Trimming shortened V by 1 base and J by 7 bases, and 11 bases separated the two germline ends. This CDR3 is built from 14 residues. CDR3 coding DNA: TGTGCCAGCAGTTTAGGCCAGGGATACCAGCCCCAGCATTTT. Its translation is CASSLGQGYQPQHF.

This clonotype showed up many times. The V and J genes are TRBV3-1 and TRBJ2-1; D not certain. This CDR3 comprises 14 residues. Trimming removed 7 bases from V and 0 bases from J, with 10 bases in between. Germline V gene data show CDR1 as LGHDT and CDR2 as YNNKEL (reference sequence). The CDR3 protein is CASKRGSSYNEQFF. DNA of the CDR3: TGTGCCAGCAAGAGAGGAAGCTCCTACAATGAGCAGTTCTTC.

This clonotype has a count of ten or more. The rearrangement joins TRBV4-3 to TRBJ2-1; possibly TRBD1 for D (7 bases). Germline V gene data show CDR1 as LGHNA and CDR2 as YSLEER. The CDR3 has 15 amino acids. V shed 1 base and J shed 6 bases, with 13 bases lying between them. In nucleotides, the CDR3 is TGCGCCAGCAGCCAAGCAAGACAGGGACTCAATGAGCAGTTCTTC. Translation: CASSQARQGLNEQFF.

At least ten counts were recorded for this clonotype. The chain joins TRBV12-3 or TRBV12-4 to TRBJ2-5; the D is unclear. CDR3 length equals 15 residues. The germline V and J ends were trimmed by 2 bases and 4 bases, with 14 bases remaining between them. Here the CDR3 DNA reads TGTGCCAGCAGTTTATACCCCACCTCGGGAGAGACCCAGTACTTC. It codes for CASSLYPTSGETQYF.

This clonotype has only a few counts. The CDR3 here is CSARVPSRYNEQFF. CDR3 coding DNA: TGCAGTGCTAGAGTTCCGTCTCGCTACAATGAGCAGTTCTTC. The chain is built from TRBV20-1 and TRBJ2-1; D remains ambiguous. Deletions cut 1 base from V and 3 bases from J, with 10 bases between. The V gene's germline CDR1 is DFQATT and CDR2 SNEGSKA (reference sequence). The CDR3 runs to 14 residues.

This clonotype occurred many times. The chain combines TRBV6-5 with TRBJ2-2, with D unclear. The CDR3 length is 12 residues. Germline values: CDR1 MNHEY, CDR2 SVGAGI. V was trimmed by 6 bases and J by 6 bases, leaving 8 bases between them. The CDR3 loop is CASSPEAGELFF. The CDR3 DNA sequence: TGTGCCAGCAGCCCGGAAGCCGGGGAGCTGTTTTTT.

V is TRBV9 and J is TRBJ1-1; the D is unclear. CDR1 is SGDLS and CDR2 is YYNGEE in the germline V gene. The CDR3 runs 14 residues. Trimming took 3 bases from V and 7 from J, leaving 16 bases between them. In nucleotides, the CDR3 is TGTGCCAGCAGCGCAGAGACGTGGACGGATGAAGCTTTCTTT. This gives the protein CASSAETWTDEAFF.

This clonotype was seen a handful of times. The genes are TRBV12-3 or TRBV12-4 and TRBJ1-2; D is ambiguous. With 7 bases removed from V and 3 bases from J, the gap between germline ends came to 12 bases. This CDR3 spans 13 amino acids. The CDR3 DNA follows: TGTGCCAGCACCTTGGACTTATACTATGGCTACACCTTC. As protein: CASTLDLYYGYTF.

The V and J genes are TRBV5-8 and TRBJ1-5; D remains ambiguous. Germline-derived CDR1 and CDR2 are SGHTS and YDEGEE. This CDR3 contains 15 residues. V lost 0 bases and J 3 bases, leaving 10 bases between the germline ends. CDR3 sequence: CASSLVWSANQPQHF. As DNA, the CDR3 is TGTGCCAGCAGCTTGGTATGGTCCGCCAATCAGCCCCAGCATTTT.

This clonotype was recorded at least ten times. J is TRBJ2-7 and V is TRBV7-8; the D is unclear. Germline-derived CDR1 and CDR2 are SGHVS and FQNEAQ. The length of the CDR3 is 14 residues. V lost 5 bases to trimming and J lost 2 bases, with 13 bases between them. Written as DNA, the CDR3 is TGTGCCAGCAGCCCCGCCCCACCGACCTACGAGCAGTACTTC. It specifies CASSPAPPTYEQYF.

This chain's CDR3 is CASSPAGNSNQPQHF. CDR3 DNA sequence: TGTGCCAGCAGCCCTGCAGGGAATAGCAATCAGCCCCAGCATTTT. The chain couples TRBV9 to TRBJ1-5; the D gene is possibly TRBD1 (5 bases). The CDR3 has 15 amino acids. The V gene lost 4 bases and the J gene lost 0 bases, with 11 bases spanning the gap. In germline, CDR1 is SGDLS, CDR2 YYNGEE.

There are many counts of this clonotype. The rearrangement links TRBV28 to TRBJ2-7, with 12 bases lining up with TRBD2. J gave up 4 bases and V 8 bases, and 9 bases lay outside the gene matches. This CDR3 has 15 amino acids. In germline, CDR1 is MDHEN, CDR2 SYDVKM. CDR3 DNA sequence: TGTGCCAGCCAAAGGACTAGCGGGACCCTATACGAGCAGTACTTC. Its translation is CASQRTSGTLYEQYF. Based on the CDR3 plus reference TRBV28 and TRBJ2-7, the full variable domain is DVKVTQSSRYLVKRTGEKVFLECVQDMDHENMFWYRQDPGLGLRLIYFSYDVKMKEKGDIPEGYSVSREKKERFSLILESASTNQTSMYLCASQRTSGTLYEQYFGPGTRLTVT.

This clonotype has a handful of counts. The V and J genes are TRBV19 and TRBJ1-1; 8 bases map to TRBD1. The CDR3 covers 14 residues. With V trimmed by 5 bases and J by 4 bases, 6 bases remained unmatched. Germline CDR1 LNHDA, CDR2 SQIVND (reference sequence). The CDR3 loop reads CASSVQGAATEAFF. CDR3 DNA sequence: TGTGCCAGTAGTGTCCAGGGGGCTGCCACTGAAGCTTTCTTT.

This clonotype was seen a handful of times. The chain combines TRBV28 with TRBJ2-7, with TRBD1 matching 10 bases. V lost 10 bases to trimming and J lost 2 bases; unmatched junction nucleotides: 8. In germline, CDR1 is MDHEN, CDR2 SYDVKM. The CDR3 length is 14 residues. This chain's CDR3 is CATSGTGDAYEQYF. DNA of the CDR3: TGTGCCACCTCCGGGACAGGGGATGCCTACGAGCAGTACTTC.

This clonotype was found many times. The CDR3 spells CASSGPLAGGYTGELFF. In DNA form, the CDR3 reads TGCGCCAGCAGTGGACCCCTAGCGGGGGGATACACCGGGGAGCTGTTTTTT. The rearrangement links TRBV10-1 to TRBJ2-2; the match to TRBD2 covers 11 bases. V shed 4 bases, J shed 3 bases, and the junction held 7 bases outside the gene matches. Per the germline V gene, CDR1 is WNHNN and CDR2 is SYGVQD (reference sequence). This CDR3 is built from 17 residues.

This clonotype was counted at least ten times. This sequence joins TRBV6-2 or TRBV6-3 and TRBJ2-4; TRBD1 agrees at 7 bases. With 0 bases clipped from V and 1 base from J, the junction kept 6 bases outside the gene matches. CDR1 is MNHEY and CDR2 is SVGEGT in the germline V gene. This CDR3 comprises 17 residues. CDR3 loop: CASSYSYRGEAKNIQYF. The DNA of the CDR3 is TGTGCCAGCAGTTACTCGTACAGGGGTGAGGCCAAAAACATTCAGTACTTC.

The chain recombines TRBV7-6 with TRBJ2-1; 9 positions agree with TRBD2. V lost 5 bases and J lost 8; bases outside the gene matches: 7. Germline assignment: CDR1 SGHVS and CDR2 FNYEAQ. CDR3 size: 14 residues. CDR3 amino acids: CASSPGGGADEQFF. In DNA, the CDR3 is TGTGCCAGCAGCCCAGGCGGGGGGGCAGATGAGCAGTTCTTC.

The sample holds a few counts of this clonotype. The chain carries TRBV7-2 and TRBJ2-3; 9 bases are a match to TRBD1. Germline CDR1 is SGHTA and CDR2 is FQGNSA. V shed 5 bases and J 4 bases; nucleotides not matched to a gene: 13. This CDR3 is 17 amino acids long. CDR3 residues: CASSQKWPGTGPDTQYF. The CDR3 nucleotides read TGTGCCAGCAGCCAAAAATGGCCCGGGACAGGGCCAGATACGCAGTATTTT. Drawing the rest from reference TRBV7-2 and TRBJ2-3, the complete variable domain is GAGVSQSPSNKVTEKGKDVELRCDPISGHTALYWYRQSLGQGLEFLIYFQGNSAPDKSGLPSDRFSAERTGGSVSTLTIQRTQQEDSAVYLCASSQKWPGTGPDTQYFGPGTRLTVL.